Presented here are 17 T cell receptor beta chains from one specimen sequenced in a study of T cell repertoires in cytomegalovirus infection. In TCRdb, the reads were re-called with MiXCR into one record per CDR3 protein. Of 400,000 or so distinct CDR3 sequences listed, 15% to 20% are singletons. Sequencing input: PBMCs. These TCRs come from a human donor in good health (CMV status not recorded). Some clones in this sample may be carry-over from other donors' samples.

The gene calls are TRBV7-2 and TRBJ2-5; tentatively, D is TRBD1 or TRBD2 (5 bases each). The CDR3 sequence is 13 residues long. V lost 6 bases and J lost 5, with 13 bases in between. The germline V gene encodes CDR1 SGHTA and CDR2 FQGNSA. In DNA form, the CDR3 reads TGTGCCAGCAGATTGGGGGTGCAGGAGACCCAGTACTTC. Its translation is CASRLGVQETQYF. The full variable domain, rest sourced from reference TRBV7-2 and TRBJ2-5, is GAGVSQSPSNKVTEKGKDVELRCDPISGHTALYWYRQSLGQGLEFLIYFQGNSAPDKSGLPSDRFSAERTGGSVSTLTIQRTQQEDSAVYLCASRLGVQETQYFGPGTRLLVL.

The V gene is TRBV7-8, the J gene TRBJ2-5; maybe TRBD2 (5 bases). V lost 3 bases, J lost 5 bases, and 13 bases lay in between. Germline V CDR1 and CDR2: SGHVS, FQNEAQ. The CDR3 loop spans 14 amino acids. CDR3 sequence: CASSFYVGVETQYF. In DNA, the CDR3 is TGTGCCAGCAGCTTTTATGTGGGAGTGGAGACCCAGTACTTC.

Ten or more counts support this clonotype. V usage is TRBV10-3 and J usage is TRBJ1-5; D might be TRBD1 (6 bases). The CDR3 spans 13 residues. The germline V gene has CDR1 ENHRY and CDR2 SYGVKD. Trimming pared 10 bases from V and 0 bases from J, leaving 10 bases between. CDR3 protein: CATRQDSNQPQHF. CDR3 nucleotide sequence: TGTGCCACCCGACAGGATAGCAATCAGCCCCAGCATTTT.

The chain joins TRBV20-1 to TRBJ2-7; 10 bases are shared with TRBD1. Per germline, CDR1 DFQATT and CDR2 SNEGSKA (reference sequence). V shed 3 bases and J 4 bases; nucleotides not matched to a gene: 0. CDR3 size: 12 residues. Here the CDR3 reads CSARGQGYEQYF. The CDR3, as DNA: TGCAGTGCTAGGGGACAGGGGTACGAGCAGTACTTC.

This clonotype was recorded many times. This chain links TRBV20-1 with TRBJ2-1; D might be TRBD1 or TRBD2, each matching 5 bases. CDR1 DFQATT and CDR2 SNEGSKA come from the germline V gene (reference sequence). Between the trimmed V and J ends, which lost 0 bases and 6 bases, there was a span of 9 bases. This CDR3 spans 13 amino acids. CDR3 loop: CSARDGTLNEQFF. CDR3 DNA: TGCAGTGCTAGAGATGGGACGCTCAATGAGCAGTTCTTC.

This sequence joins TRBV18 and TRBJ2-5; 11 nucleotides align to TRBD1. J was trimmed by 5 bases and V by 1 base; bases with no gene match: 3. The length of the CDR3 is 15 residues. Germline V gives CDR1 KGHSH, CDR2 LQKENI. The CDR3 bases are TGTGCCAGCTCACCACGGACAGGGGGCCAGGAGACCCAGTACTTC. Protein product: CASSPRTGGQETQYF.

This clonotype was detected ten times or more. The chain is built from TRBV10-3 and TRBJ1-5, with 7 nucleotides matching TRBD1. The trim removed 0 bases at V and 3 bases at J, leaving 5 bases unmatched. This CDR3 has 16 residues. Germline-derived CDR1 and CDR2 are ENHRY and SYGVKD. The CDR3 region has the DNA TGTGCCATCAGTGAGTCAGTCAGGGGGGCCAATCAGCCCCAGCATTTT. This encodes CAISESVRGANQPQHF.

A few counts support this clonotype. The V call is TRBV12-3 or TRBV12-4, the J call TRBJ2-7; TRBD1 matches 7 bases. J lost 3 bases, V lost 6 bases, and 5 bases had no gene match. The CDR3 is 13 residues long. The CDR3 is CASSLDRIYEQYF. CDR3 coding DNA: TGTGCCAGCAGCCTGGACAGGATCTACGAGCAGTACTTC.

This clonotype was seen a few times. The V call is TRBV7-2, the J call TRBJ1-3; D gene ambiguous. V was pared by 4 bases and J by 2 bases, with 18 bases between. CDR3 size: 17 residues. CDR1 SGHTA and CDR2 FQGNSA come from the germline V gene. This CDR3 is CASSSRSYMAPGNTIYF. The CDR3 DNA reads TGTGCCAGCAGCTCGCGTTCGTACATGGCCCCTGGAAACACCATATATTTT.

This clonotype was observed a few times. The rearrangement uses TRBV19 and TRBJ2-1; tentative D call: TRBD2 (6 bases). Germline values: CDR1 LNHDA, CDR2 SQIVND (reference sequence). The CDR3 sequence is 14 residues long. Trimming left V 4 bases short and J 3 bases short, with 10 bases between. The CDR3 loop reads CASSTSGGYNEQFF. CDR3 nucleotide sequence: TGTGCCAGTAGTACCTCCGGGGGCTACAATGAGCAGTTCTTC.

This clonotype has just one count. The chain couples TRBV5-4 to TRBJ2-1, with D tentatively TRBD2 (6 bases). V was pared by 4 bases and J by 0 bases, with 14 bases between. The CDR3 loop spans 16 amino acids. Germline values: CDR1 SGHNT, CDR2 YYREEE (reference sequence). The CDR3 loop reads CASSVGLSSSYNEQFF. The CDR3 bases are TGTGCCAGCAGCGTGGGACTCTCGTCCTCCTACAATGAGCAGTTCTTC.

This clonotype was seen more than once but under ten times. CDR3 nucleotide sequence: TGTGCCAGCAGTGAATGGGCCATCAACCCCGGGGATACGCAGTATTTT. Its protein is CASSEWAINPGDTQYF. The rearrangement uses TRBV25-1 and TRBJ2-3, with D unresolved. V dropped 1 base and J dropped 6 bases, with 17 bases sitting between them. Germline values: CDR1 MGHDK, CDR2 SYGVNS. The CDR3 has 16 amino acids.

As for this clonotype: A read error may be the cause here, since a much bigger clone is one base away. As the CDR3 is not closed by the conserved phenylalanine or tryptophan, this likely results from a read error. The rearrangement uses TRBV11-2 and TRBJ2-7; 9 positions agree with TRBD2. V trimming: 1 base; J trimming: 6 bases; junction bases outside the gene matches: 7. CDR1 and CDR2 from the germline V gene are SGHAT and FQNNGV. CDR3 length: 15 amino acids. For the CDR3, the DNA is TGTGCCAGCAGCTTAGTGGCGGGAGGGCCAGTCGAGCAGTACCTC. This gives the protein CASSLVAGGPVEQYL.

The chain combines TRBV7-2 with TRBJ1-2; 12 nucleotides match TRBD1. This CDR3 region has 16 residues. Trimming at V came to 1 base and at J to 7 bases, leaving 7 bases not matched to a gene. Germline V lookup: CDR1 SGHTA, CDR2 FQGNSA. The chain's CDR3 is CASSLGGTGGASGYTF. As DNA, the CDR3 is TGTGCCAGCAGCTTAGGTGGGACAGGGGGCGCGTCTGGCTACACCTTC.

This rearrangement joins TRBV27 to TRBJ1-4; D is undetermined. The CDR3 covers 16 residues. Germline V gene lookup returns CDR1 MNHEY and CDR2 SMNVEV (reference sequence). Between the trimmed V and J ends, which lost 7 bases and 0 bases, there was a span of 15 bases. CDR3 in DNA: TGTGCCAGCATCCCTAGGTGGTCACCAACTAATGAAAAACTGTTTTTT. Translation: CASIPRWSPTNEKLFF. The full variable domain, in which reference TRBV27 and TRBJ1-4 provide the parts outside the CDR3, is EAQVTQNPRYLITVTGKKLTVTCSQNMNHEYMSWYRQDPGLGLRQIYYSMNVEVTDKGDVPEGYKVSRKEKRNFPLILESPSPNQTSLYFCASIPRWSPTNEKLFFGSGTQLSVL.

The chain joins TRBV6-6 to TRBJ2-1, with 10 bases that match TRBD2. Trimming removed 2 bases from V and 8 bases from J; junction bases left unmatched: 3. This CDR3 comprises 14 residues. Per the germline V gene, CDR1 is MNHNY and CDR2 is SVGAGI (reference sequence). CDR3 residues: CASSYPGLAYEQFF. The CDR3 DNA reads as TGTGCCAGCAGTTACCCGGGACTAGCGTATGAGCAGTTCTTC.

This chain connects TRBV7-9 to TRBJ2-3, with 7 bases that match TRBD2. With V trimmed by 5 bases and J by 2 bases, 7 bases remained unmatched. Per germline, CDR1 SEHNR and CDR2 FQNEAQ (reference sequence). The length of the CDR3 is 15 residues. This CDR3 reads CASSPSGLPTDTQYF. The CDR3 DNA reads as TGTGCCAGCAGCCCTAGCGGTCTCCCCACAGATACGCAGTATTTT.